This TCR beta chain derives from a study of cytomegalovirus exposure and HLA in healthy donors. Researchers ran the PCR with 60 Vbeta and 13 Jbeta primers. Only in-frame clones appear in the TCRdb table, and some are missing; sequencing was by immunoSEQ multiplex PCR. The table lists about 98,000 clones, 60% to 75% of them singletons. CDR3 length: 14 amino acids. CDR1 SGHRS and CDR2 YFSETQ come from the germline V gene. Sequenced input: PBMCs. The chain couples TRBV5-1 to TRBJ2-5, with D maybe TRBD2 (6 bases). The DNA matches TRBJ2-7 better at its end, which makes the J call doubtful. The receptor was isolated from a female donor in good health and CMV-seronegative. The chain's CDR3 is CASRFSGTSYEQYF. CDR3 in DNA: TGCGCCAGCAGGTTTAGCGGTACCTCCTACGAGCAGTACTTC.